Below are 22 T cell receptor beta chains sequenced from a single sample in a study of blood T cell repertoires in COVID-19. The repertoire was sequenced with immunoSEQ multiplex PCR; TCRdb's copy has only in-frame clones and lacks some. The sample has about 250,000 clones; around 90% are singletons. Sequences were obtained from PBMCs or T cells enriched from blood (not recorded which). All receptors derive from a woman between 50 and 59 years old who had recovered from COVID-19.

The rearrangement joins TRBV5-1 to TRBJ2-5, with 7 positions matching TRBD1. CDR3 length: 12 residues. With 7 bases clipped from V and 2 bases from J, the junction kept 2 bases outside the gene matches. Germline V gene sequence: CDR1 SGHRS, CDR2 YFSETQ. The CDR3 region has the DNA TGCGCCAGCGGGGACAGACAAGAGACCCAGTACTTC. This translates into CASGDRQETQYF.

The V and J genes are TRBV27 and TRBJ2-1; a possible D gene is TRBD2 (6 bases). Germline V gene sequence: CDR1 MNHEY, CDR2 SMNVEV (reference sequence). The V end was cut by 4 bases, the J end by 8 bases, with 27 bases between. CDR3 length: 18 amino acids. In DNA form, the CDR3 reads TGTGCCAGCAGTTCAACTCAGCCAAGACTAGTACCACCCCATGAGCAGTTCTTC. Amino acids: CASSSTQPRLVPPHEQFF.

The chain has TRBV2 and TRBJ2-1; 7 bases map to TRBD1. The germline V gene has CDR1 SNHLY and CDR2 FYNNEI. J gave up 2 bases and V 2 bases, and 0 bases lay outside the gene matches. This CDR3 comprises 14 residues. The CDR3 reads CASSEQGAYNEQFF. CDR3 nucleotides: TGTGCCAGCAGTGAACAGGGGGCCTACAATGAGCAGTTCTTC.

The chain employs TRBV28 and TRBJ1-6; possible D gene TRBD1, 6 bases. CDR3 length: 15 amino acids. The V end was cut by 5 bases, the J end by 7 bases, with 15 bases between. Germline lookup yields CDR1 MDHEN and CDR2 SYDVKM. CDR3 in DNA: TGTGCCAGCAGTCTTATTAGTGACAGGAATTCACCCCTCCACTTT. Translation gives CASSLISDRNSPLHF.

V and J are TRBV7-9 and TRBJ1-1, with D maybe TRBD1 (5 bases). In germline, CDR1 is SEHNR, CDR2 FQNEAQ (reference sequence). The germline V and J ends were trimmed by 4 bases and 4 bases, with 13 bases remaining between them. The CDR3 consists of 14 residues. CDR3 sequence: CASSSRERSTEAFF. The CDR3 DNA reads as TGTGCCAGCAGCTCCAGGGAAAGAAGCACTGAAGCTTTCTTT.

This clone came up a few times. This chain links TRBV6-4 with TRBJ1-2; 9 nucleotides match TRBD1. V shed 2 bases and J 8 bases; nucleotides not matched to a gene: 9. The CDR3 runs to 15 residues. Germline V gives CDR1 MRHNA, CDR2 SNTAGT. CDR3 sequence reads: CASSDSGTGMEGYTF. In nucleotides, the CDR3 is TGTGCCAGCAGTGACAGCGGGACAGGGATGGAAGGCTACACCTTC.

The chain has TRBV30 and TRBJ2-1, with 8 positions matching TRBD2. This CDR3 is 17 amino acids long. The V gene end was trimmed by 0 bases and the J gene end by 2 bases; junction bases not matched to a gene: 9. The germline V gene encodes CDR1 GTSNPN and CDR2 SVGIG (reference sequence). CDR3 amino acids: CAWSVPRGSGAYNEQFF. Written as DNA, the CDR3 is TGTGCCTGGAGTGTACCCCGCGGTAGCGGGGCCTACAATGAGCAGTTCTTC. Filled out from reference TRBV30 and TRBJ2-1, the complete variable domain reads SQTIHQWPATLVQPVGSPLSLECTVEGTSNPNLYWYRQAAGRGLQLLFYSVGIGQISSEVPQNLSASRPQDRQFILSSKKLLLSDSGFYLCAWSVPRGSGAYNEQFFGPGTRLTVL.

The rearrangement links TRBV4-3 to TRBJ2-1; 11 bases are a match to TRBD2. Trimming cost V 0 bases and J 7 bases; bases outside gene matches: 20. The CDR3 covers 21 residues. CDR1 is LGHNA and CDR2 is YSLEER in the germline V gene. The CDR3: CASSQDTDRFVIAGGGNEQFF. CDR3 in DNA: TGCGCCAGCAGCCAAGATACCGACCGGTTTGTGATAGCGGGAGGGGGTAATGAGCAGTTCTTC.

The chain recombines TRBV20-1 with TRBJ2-7; maybe TRBD1 (6 bases). The CDR3 is 11 residues long. Trimming shortened V by 5 bases and J by 9 bases, and 14 bases separated the two germline ends. Germline V gene lookup returns CDR1 DFQATT and CDR2 SNEGSKA (reference sequence). The CDR3 sequence: CSASGQLRQYF. DNA for the CDR3: TGCAGTGCTTCCGGACAGCTTAGGCAGTACTTC.

The genes are TRBV20-1 and TRBJ2-1, with a weak D call TRBD2 (6 bases). CDR3 length: 15 residues. The germline CDR1 and CDR2 sequences are DFQATT and SNEGSKA (reference sequence). The germline V and J ends were trimmed by 3 bases and 6 bases, with 18 bases remaining between them. The CDR3 here is CSASRRVRVSNEQFF. The CDR3 bases are TGCAGTGCTAGTAGGAGGGTCAGGGTATCCAATGAGCAGTTCTTC.

The chain couples TRBV15 to TRBJ2-1; maybe TRBD2 (6 bases). Germline CDR1 and CDR2: LNHNV and YYDKDF (reference sequence). V was pared by 0 bases and J by 3 bases, with 15 bases between. The CDR3 sequence is 17 residues long. The CDR3: CATSREGDSPYYNEQFF. The CDR3 DNA sequence: TGTGCCACCAGCAGAGAGGGGGACTCCCCTTACTACAATGAGCAGTTCTTC.

This clone has a single count. Written as DNA, the CDR3 is TGTGCCAGCTCACCGGCAGACACGGAGACCCAGTACTTC. Amino acid sequence: CASSPADTETQYF. The V gene is TRBV18, the J gene TRBJ2-5, with D unclear. CDR1 is KGHSH and CDR2 is LQKENI in the germline V gene. The V gene lost 3 bases and the J gene lost 5 bases, with 10 bases spanning the gap. There are 13 residues in the CDR3.

This chain uses TRBV7-9 with TRBJ2-7; tentative D call: TRBD1 (8 bases). Germline lookup yields CDR1 SEHNR and CDR2 FQNEAQ (reference sequence). Deletions cut 3 bases from V and 1 base from J, with 22 bases between. This CDR3 contains 18 residues. The CDR3 loop is CASSLDREEREPSYEQYF. CDR3 in DNA: TGTGCCAGCAGCTTGGACAGGGAGGAGCGGGAACCATCCTACGAGCAGTACTTC.

J is TRBJ2-7 and V is TRBV5-1, with 12 bases matching TRBD2. With V trimmed by 0 bases and J by 2 bases, 6 bases remained unmatched. The CDR3 has 17 amino acids. Germline loops: CDR1 SGHRS, CDR2 YFSETQ. CDR3 residues: CASSLAAGTSGPYEQYF. The CDR3 DNA follows: TGCGCCAGCAGCTTGGCCGCCGGGACTAGCGGGCCCTACGAGCAGTACTTC.

This rearrangement joins TRBV2 to TRBJ2-2; D ambiguous. Trimming left V 3 bases short and J 5 bases short, with 7 bases between. The CDR3 contains 13 residues. Looked up from germline, CDR1 is SNHLY and CDR2 is FYNNEI. The DNA of the CDR3 is TGTGCCAGCAGTGAGGTCCGGACCGGGGAGCTGTTTTTT. This gives the protein CASSEVRTGELFF.

The chain recombines TRBV6-1 with TRBJ1-5; TRBD1 is a possible D gene (6 bases). Trimming took 1 base from V and 3 from J, leaving 13 bases between them. This CDR3 is 16 amino acids long. Germline CDR1 is MNHNS and CDR2 is SASEGT. CDR3 region: CASSEVSRGTNQPQHF. CDR3 in DNA: TGTGCCAGCAGTGAAGTGAGTAGGGGGACCAATCAGCCCCAGCATTTT.

V usage is TRBV3-1 (or the pseudogene TRBV3-2) and J usage is TRBJ1-1, with TRBD1 matching 10 bases. The V gene's germline CDR1 is LGHDT and CDR2 YNNKEL (reference sequence). The V segment lost 7 bases and the J segment 11 bases; nucleotides outside the gene matches: 10. CDR3 length equals 13 residues. This chain's CDR3 is CASMSGTGDSAFF. The CDR3 DNA follows: TGTGCCAGCATGTCCGGGACAGGGGATTCGGCTTTCTTT.

The chain joins TRBV5-6 to TRBJ2-3; perhaps TRBD2 as D (6 bases). CDR1 is SGHDT, CDR2 YYEEEE, per germline. The CDR3 runs to 19 residues. Trimming left V 4 bases short and J 0 bases short, with 24 bases between. As DNA, the CDR3 is TGTGCCAGCAGCCCGGAGGGCGAATTTGTGGGACTGAGCACAGATACGCAGTATTTT. Residues: CASSPEGEFVGLSTDTQYF.

The CDR3: CASSPGTGATDTQYF. In nucleotides, the CDR3 is TGTGCCAGCAGCCCCGGGACAGGGGCCACAGATACGCAGTATTTT. This chain links TRBV28 with TRBJ2-3; the match to TRBD1 covers 10 bases. Unmatched junction bases numbered 5, after V lost 6 bases and J lost 2 bases. The CDR3 has 15 amino acids. Germline CDR1 reads MDHEN; CDR2 reads SYDVKM. Variable domain in full (rest from reference TRBV28 and TRBJ2-3): DVKVTQSSRYLVKRTGEKVFLECVQDMDHENMFWYRQDPGLGLRLIYFSYDVKMKEKGDIPEGYSVSREKKERFSLILESASTNQTSMYLCASSPGTGATDTQYFGPGTRLTVL.

The chain is built from TRBV5-5 and TRBJ1-1; D possibly corresponds to TRBD1 (5 bases). V lost 3 bases and J lost 3, with 9 bases in between. Germline CDR1 reads SGHKS; CDR2 reads YYEKEE (reference sequence). The CDR3 is made up of 13 amino acids. CDR3 amino acids: CASSSQGDTEAFF. The DNA of the CDR3 is TGTGCCAGCAGCTCGCAGGGTGACACTGAAGCTTTCTTT.

The chain carries TRBV5-1 and TRBJ1-6; no clear D. Looked up from germline, CDR1 is SGHRS and CDR2 is YFSETQ. V lost 4 bases and J 0 bases, leaving 5 bases between the germline ends. The CDR3 is 14 amino acids. CDR3 region: CASSNSSYNSPLHF. CDR3 coding DNA: TGCGCCAGCAGCAACAGCTCCTATAATTCACCCCTCCACTTT.

V and J are TRBV7-2 and TRBJ2-1; 11 nucleotides agree with TRBD2. This CDR3 contains 16 residues. Germline CDR1 SGHTA, CDR2 FQGNSA. The trim removed 5 bases at V and 7 bases at J, leaving 10 bases unmatched. The CDR3 DNA reads as TGTGCCAGCAGCCATGGGGGGACTAGCGGCAAAAATGAGCAGTTCTTC. Its protein product is CASSHGGTSGKNEQFF.